This TCR beta chain was observed in a study of T-cell memory formation after mild COVID-19. Across the whole study: TCR clusters were mostly confined to one donor each. Overall study findings and caveats: Some clones that responded turned up in pre-infection memory, which suggests that cross-reactive memory joined in. CD8+ contracting clones occupied EMRA, while CD4+ ones occupied mainly CM and EM.

The CDR3 consists of 16 residues. V dropped 1 base and J dropped 5 bases, with 17 bases sitting between them. The germline gives CDR1 SGHVS, CDR2 FQNEAQ. Libraries for TCRalpha and TCRbeta carried sample barcodes and unique molecular identifiers via 5'RACE. TCRdb re-analysed the 5' RACE reads in MiXCR, keeping a single row per CDR3 protein. Of just under 550,000 distinct CDR3 sequences in the sample, roughly 21% are singletons; the top ten hold around 13%. This clonotype has more than one count but fewer than ten. The antigen is undetermined. The sequenced material came from PBMCs or a T cell subset sorted from them (not recorded which). The sequence derives from an adult woman who had mild COVID-19 (a few samples of this study predate the infection). Cell type and time point are not known. V and J are TRBV7-8 and TRBJ1-1; D not resolved. The CDR3 DNA reads TGTGCCAGCAGCTTAGTAGGATGGAGACCCCCGACTGAAGCTTTCTTT. Translation gives CASSLVGWRPPTEAFF.